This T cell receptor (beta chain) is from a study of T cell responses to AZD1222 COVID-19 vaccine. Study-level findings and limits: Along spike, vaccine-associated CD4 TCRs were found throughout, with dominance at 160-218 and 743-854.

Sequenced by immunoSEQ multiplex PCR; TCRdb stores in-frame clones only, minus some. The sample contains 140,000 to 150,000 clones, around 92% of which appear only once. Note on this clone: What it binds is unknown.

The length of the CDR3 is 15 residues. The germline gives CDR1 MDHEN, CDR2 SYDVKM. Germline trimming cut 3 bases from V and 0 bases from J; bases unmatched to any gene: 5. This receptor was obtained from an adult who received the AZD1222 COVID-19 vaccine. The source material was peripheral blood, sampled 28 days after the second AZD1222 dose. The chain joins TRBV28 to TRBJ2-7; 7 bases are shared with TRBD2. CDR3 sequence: CASSFRGRFSYEQYF. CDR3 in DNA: TGTGCCAGCAGTTTCCGCGGGAGATTCTCCTACGAGCAGTACTTC.